What follows are 32 T cell receptor beta chains derived from one specimen sequenced in a study of PD-1 blockade in classical Hodgkin lymphoma. The table came from immunoSEQ multiplex PCR; TCRdb's copy has only in-frame clones and leaves some out. The top ten hold about 7% of the sample, which has about 20,000 clones, around four fifths seen once. Time point indicated: cycle 4 day 1 (C4D1), after less than seven weeks of nivolumab. Each of the patients experienced relapse following autologous stem cell transplantation, and their brentuximab vedotin exposure differed. Thawed PBMCs were the source of CD8+ T cells, obtained through magnetic negative selection. Source: CD8+ T cells from blood, taken before the fourth cycle of nivolumab. Every receptor here comes from a human donor with classical Hodgkin lymphoma.

This sequence joins TRBV5-1 and TRBJ2-1, with 11 bases aligning to TRBD2. V was clipped by 4 bases and J by 2 bases; unmatched bases: 8. This CDR3 comprises 17 residues. The germline CDR1 and CDR2 sequences are SGHRS and YFSETQ. DNA of the CDR3: TGCGCCAGCAGCCCATCGTTAGCGGGGGGGCCCTACAATGAGCAGTTCTTC. Translation gives CASSPSLAGGPYNEQFF.

The V and J genes are TRBV6-1 and TRBJ1-1, with D possibly TRBD1 on 6 matching bases. CDR1 and CDR2 (germline): MNHNS, SASEGT. V lost 10 bases, J lost 5 bases, and 20 bases lay in between. The length of the CDR3 is 14 residues. The CDR3 is CATGQPSGITEAFF. In nucleotides, the CDR3 is TGTGCCACCGGACAGCCCTCAGGGATTACTGAAGCTTTCTTT.

This clone came up once. The DNA of the CDR3 is TGTGCCAGCAGCCGTACAGGGTTTGGCATTCCCGGGGAGCTGTTTTTT. Translated: CASSRTGFGIPGELFF. The chain uses TRBV2 and TRBJ2-2; a weak D match, TRBD1 (6 bases). From germline, CDR1 is SNHLY and CDR2 FYNNEI. The CDR3 spans 16 residues. The V end lost 6 bases, the J end lost 6 bases, and 20 bases lay between the germline ends.

This chain links TRBV19 with TRBJ2-5; the D gene is possibly TRBD2 (7 bases). The length of the CDR3 is 13 residues. Trimming removed 9 bases at V and 0 bases at J, with 11 bases between. The germline V gene encodes CDR1 LNHDA and CDR2 SQIVND (reference sequence). Here the CDR3 reads CASGGPYQETQYF. The CDR3 region has the DNA TGTGCCAGCGGGGGGCCATACCAAGAGACCCAGTACTTC.

The V gene is TRBV14, the J gene TRBJ2-5, with D uncertain. Germline CDR1 SGHDN, CDR2 FVKESK. CDR3 size: 14 residues. Trimming pared 1 base from V and 7 bases from J, leaving 13 bases between. The CDR3 is CASSQAGGPGTQYF. The DNA for the CDR3 is TGTGCCAGCAGCCAAGCCGGCGGTCCGGGGACCCAGTACTTC.

This chain links TRBV2 with TRBJ2-5; D remains ambiguous. The closer fit of TRBJ2-7 to the DNA end suggests the J call may be wrong. The germline V gene has CDR1 SNHLY and CDR2 FYNNEI. The CDR3 totals 13 residues. CDR3 in DNA: TGTGCCAGCAGTGCCTTTATGGGCTACGAGCAGTACTTC. As protein: CASSAFMGYEQYF.

This chain links TRBV5-5 with TRBJ1-6; 7 positions match TRBD1. CDR3 length: 16 residues. Per the germline V gene, CDR1 is SGHKS and CDR2 is YYEKEE (reference sequence). Trimming took 4 bases from V and 10 from J; bases not matched to a gene: 14. For the CDR3, the DNA is TGTGCCAGCAGCCTAAGCGACAGGGAGCTGGGGTCACCCCTCCACTTT. It specifies CASSLSDRELGSPLHF.

The J gene is TRBJ2-3, the V gene TRBV7-9, with TRBD2 as a possible D gene (5 bases). CDR1 is SEHNR and CDR2 is FQNEAQ in the germline V gene (reference sequence). The CDR3 covers 13 residues. With 5 bases removed from V and 6 bases from J, the gap between germline ends came to 12 bases. In DNA, the CDR3 is TGTGCCAGCAGCCGCCCGGAGGCCGATACGCAGTATTTT. Its translation is CASSRPEADTQYF.

V usage is TRBV30 and J usage is TRBJ2-5, with 8 bases fitting TRBD2. Trimming cost V 5 bases and J 3 bases; bases outside gene matches: 11. The CDR3 is made up of 15 amino acids. Germline V gene data show CDR1 as GTSNPN and CDR2 as SVGIG (reference sequence). CDR3 residues: CAWRPSGGAEETQYF. The CDR3 nucleotides read TGTGCCTGGCGCCCCTCGGGGGGGGCCGAAGAGACCCAGTACTTC.

The chain recombines TRBV9 with TRBJ2-3; 9 positions agree with TRBD2. V shed 0 bases, J shed 1 base, and the junction held 12 bases outside the gene matches. CDR1 SGDLS and CDR2 YYNGEE come from the germline V gene. CDR3 length: 19 amino acids. The CDR3 DNA reads TGTGCCAGCAGCGTAGTGTGGGCGGGGGGGCCTTTGGGCACAGATACGCAGTATTTT. This translates into CASSVVWAGGPLGTDTQYF.

CDR3 in amino acids: CASSIGVDSLWNTEAFF. DNA of the CDR3: TGTGCCAGTAGTATAGGGGTGGACAGCCTCTGGAACACTGAAGCTTTCTTT. The V gene is TRBV19, the J gene TRBJ1-1; tentative D call: TRBD1 (6 bases). This CDR3 contains 17 residues. Looked up from germline, CDR1 is LNHDA and CDR2 is SQIVND (reference sequence). V lost 1 base to trimming and J lost 1 base, with 16 bases between them.

A few counts support this clone. The rearrangement uses TRBV5-4 and TRBJ2-7, with 7 bases fitting TRBD1. The CDR3 covers 12 residues. Germline trimming cut 3 bases from V and 4 bases from J; bases unmatched to any gene: 1. Per the germline V gene, CDR1 is SGHNT and CDR2 is YYREEE (reference sequence). The CDR3 sequence is CASSSDRYEQYF. The CDR3, as DNA: TGTGCCAGCAGCTCGGACAGGTACGAGCAGTACTTC.

This chain links TRBV6-5 with TRBJ2-7; D uncertain. This CDR3 contains 11 residues. Germline-derived CDR1 and CDR2 are MNHEY and SVGAGI. V was shortened by 5 bases and J by 6 bases, with 8 bases between the two germline ends. DNA for the CDR3: TGTGCCAGCAGTGAAGTGGCCGAGCAGTACTTC. Protein: CASSEVAEQYF.

In the case of this clone: At one end the junction does not follow the germline gene, possibly because of a read error. J is TRBJ1-2 and V is TRBV28; D gene unclear. The CDR3 has 11 residues. Germline CDR1 reads MDHEN; CDR2 reads SYDVKM. CDR3 protein: CASSFANPGSF. In nucleotides, the CDR3 is TGTGCCAGCAGTTTCGCTAATCCGGGCTCCTTC.

This chain uses TRBV7-2 with TRBJ2-3; possibly TRBD2 for D (5 bases). The V gene lost 5 bases and the J gene lost 0 bases, with 9 bases spanning the gap. CDR3 length equals 14 residues. Germline CDR1 is SGHTA and CDR2 is FQGNSA. In DNA, the CDR3 is TGTGCCAGCAGCACACTAGGGAGCACAGATACGCAGTATTTT. Protein: CASSTLGSTDTQYF.

This chain joins TRBV14 and TRBJ1-6, with 7 nucleotides matching TRBD1. The CDR3 has 18 amino acids. Germline V gives CDR1 SGHDN, CDR2 FVKESK. V was pared by 6 bases and J by 0 bases, with 11 bases of the junction left unmatched. CDR3 sequence reads: CASRLGQGVSSYNSPLHF. CDR3 nucleotide sequence: TGTGCCAGCAGACTGGGCCAGGGGGTAAGCTCCTATAATTCACCCCTCCACTTT. Together with reference TRBV14 and TRBJ1-6, the CDR3 gives the full variable domain: EAGVTQFPSHSVIEKGQTVTLRCDPISGHDNLYWYRRVMGKEIKFLLHFVKESKQDESGMPNNRFLAERTGGTYSTLKVQPAELEDSGVYFCASRLGQGVSSYNSPLHFGNGTRLTVT.

This chain joins TRBV5-1 and TRBJ2-1; tentative D call: TRBD2 (5 bases). CDR1 is SGHRS and CDR2 is YFSETQ in the germline V gene. The CDR3 is made up of 12 amino acids. Trimming removed 9 bases at V and 4 bases at J, with 11 bases between. In nucleotides, the CDR3 is TGCGCCATCCCGGGAACATACAATGAGCAGTTCTTC. This codes for CAIPGTYNEQFF.

The chain employs TRBV6-6 and TRBJ2-3, with D possibly TRBD2 on 5 matching bases. CDR1 MNHNY and CDR2 SVGAGI come from the germline V gene (reference sequence). The CDR3 contains 14 residues. Trimming shortened V by 5 bases and J by 2 bases, and 11 bases separated the two germline ends. The CDR3 nucleotides read TGTGCCAGCAGTCAGGACTCGACCACAGATACGCAGTATTTT. Protein product: CASSQDSTTDTQYF.

The CDR3 DNA reads TGTGCCAGCAGCTTAGTCGGCGACGAGCAGTACTTC. Translation: CASSLVGDEQYF. The gene calls are TRBV7-9 and TRBJ2-7; D unclear. The CDR3 runs to 12 residues. Germline-derived CDR1 and CDR2 are SEHNR and FQNEAQ (reference sequence). The V and J ends lost 1 base and 5 bases respectively, with 6 bases between them.

This rearrangement joins TRBV15 to TRBJ1-1, with TRBD1 matching 7 bases. Unmatched junction bases numbered 7, after V lost 2 bases and J lost 1 base. Germline V gene data show CDR1 as LNHNV and CDR2 as YYDKDF (reference sequence). The CDR3 consists of 16 residues. DNA for the CDR3: TGTGCCACCAGCAGACCGACCGGGACAGAGAACACTGAAGCTTTCTTT. Amino acids: CATSRPTGTENTEAFF.

This chain joins TRBV7-9 and TRBJ2-3, with D unclear. This CDR3 spans 12 amino acids. Germline CDR1 reads SEHNR; CDR2 reads FQNEAQ (reference sequence). V shed 5 bases and J shed 4 bases, with 7 bases lying between them. The CDR3 loop is CASSQVPDTQYF. The CDR3 DNA reads TGTGCCAGCAGCCAGGTCCCAGATACGCAGTATTTT.

This clone was found a few times. V usage is TRBV27 and J usage is TRBJ1-2; D is ambiguous. V gave up 5 bases and J gave up 5 bases, with 18 bases separating them. Germline CDR1 MNHEY, CDR2 SMNVEV (reference sequence). This CDR3 has 15 amino acids. The CDR3 nucleotides are TGTGCCAGCAGTAGCTCACAAGTCCCAGTATATGGCTACACCTTC. It translates to CASSSSQVPVYGYTF.

The CDR3 sequence: CASSPGPRMNTEAFF. The CDR3 nucleotides are TGTGCCAGCAGCCCGGGACCGAGAATGAACACTGAAGCTTTCTTT. This chain uses TRBV7-8 with TRBJ1-1; maybe TRBD1 (5 bases). Trimming removed 5 bases from V and 0 bases from J, with 13 bases in between. The CDR3 has 15 residues. Germline CDR1 and CDR2: SGHVS and FQNEAQ.

J is TRBJ1-6 and V is TRBV7-2, with D uncertain. CDR3 length equals 11 residues. The germline V and J ends were trimmed by 2 bases and 16 bases, with 9 bases remaining between them. Germline values: CDR1 SGHTA, CDR2 FQGNSA. The CDR3 loop reads CASSLSEELHF. For the CDR3, the DNA is TGTGCCAGCAGCTTAAGTGAGGAGCTCCACTTT.

The chain couples TRBV9 to TRBJ2-3; 7 bases agree with TRBD1. Trimming removed 8 bases from V and 1 base from J; junction bases left unmatched: 1. The CDR3 consists of 12 residues. The germline CDR1 and CDR2 sequences are SGDLS and YYNGEE. Written as DNA, the CDR3 is TGTGCCAGTACAGGGGGCACAGATACGCAGTATTTT. Its protein product is CASTGGTDTQYF.

The J gene is TRBJ1-5, the V gene TRBV4-1; tentative D call: TRBD1 (5 bases). The CDR3 has 20 amino acids. V lost 0 bases to trimming and J lost 5 bases, with 26 bases between them. Germline-derived CDR1 and CDR2 are MGHRA and YSYEKL. CDR3 DNA sequence: TGCGCCAGCAGCCAAGATAGGTGGGGACTCATGGGTGGTGAGGATCAGCCCCAGCATTTT. Amino acid sequence: CASSQDRWGLMGGEDQPQHF.

This clone has just a few counts. The chain couples TRBV27 to TRBJ1-1, with 7 bases lining up with TRBD1. CDR1 and CDR2 (germline): MNHEY, SMNVEV (reference sequence). V trimming: 3 bases; J trimming: 3 bases; junction bases outside the gene matches: 7. There are 15 residues in the CDR3. CDR3 loop: CASSLGTVPHTEAFF. The CDR3, as DNA: TGTGCCAGCAGTTTGGGGACAGTTCCCCACACTGAAGCTTTCTTT.

The genes are TRBV2 and TRBJ2-3; D gene uncertain. V shed 2 bases and J shed 2 bases, with 8 bases lying between them. Germline V lookup: CDR1 SNHLY, CDR2 FYNNEI. The CDR3 runs 14 residues. CDR3 DNA sequence: TGTGCCAGCAGTGAATACGGCATCACAGATACGCAGTATTTT. Translating gives CASSEYGITDTQYF.

The V call is TRBV28, the J call TRBJ1-5; possibly TRBD1 for D (6 bases). Trimming took off 7 bases at V and 0 bases at J, with 13 bases between the two ends. The CDR3 is made up of 15 amino acids. The germline CDR1 and CDR2 sequences are MDHEN and SYDVKM. CDR3 in amino acids: CASTPVGHSNQPQHF. The CDR3 DNA reads as TGTGCCAGCACCCCAGTGGGACATAGCAATCAGCCCCAGCATTTT. Full variable domain (rest looked up from reference TRBV28 and TRBJ1-5): DVKVTQSSRYLVKRTGEKVFLECVQDMDHENMFWYRQDPGLGLRLIYFSYDVKMKEKGDIPEGYSVSREKKERFSLILESASTNQTSMYLCASTPVGHSNQPQHFGDGTRLSIL.

This clone was recorded a few times. The rearrangement joins TRBV2 to TRBJ1-5, with 9 bases that match TRBD1. The germline V gene encodes CDR1 SNHLY and CDR2 FYNNEI. The CDR3 contains 14 residues. V shed 6 bases, J shed 2 bases, and the junction held 2 bases outside the gene matches. The CDR3 region is CASRWTGGNQPQHF. The DNA of the CDR3 is TGTGCCAGCAGGTGGACAGGGGGCAATCAGCCCCAGCATTTT. The full variable domain, with the rest looked up from reference TRBV2 and TRBJ1-5, is EPEVTQTPSHQVTQMGQEVILRCVPISNHLYFYWYRQILGQKVEFLVSFYNNEISEKSEIFDDQFSVERPDGSNFTLKIRSTKLEDSAMYFCASRWTGGNQPQHFGDGTRLSIL.

The chain has TRBV6-5 and TRBJ2-1, with D tentatively TRBD2 (7 bases). The V gene lost 8 bases and the J gene lost 6 bases, with 17 bases spanning the gap. Per germline, CDR1 MNHEY and CDR2 SVGAGI. This CDR3 is 14 amino acids long. CDR3 protein: CASGGGGESNEQFF. The CDR3 DNA sequence: TGTGCCAGCGGGGGGGGCGGGGAGTCCAATGAGCAGTTCTTC.

The chain uses TRBV2 and TRBJ1-1; D gene uncertain. Germline assignment: CDR1 SNHLY and CDR2 FYNNEI. This CDR3 contains 13 residues. Trimming took 8 bases from V and 5 from J, leaving 15 bases between them. The CDR3 sequence: CASLADPGTEAFF. The CDR3 bases are TGTGCCAGCCTGGCTGACCCCGGAACTGAAGCTTTCTTT.